This T cell receptor beta chain was retrieved from a study of blood T cell repertoires in COVID-19. Overall study context: The United States, Italy and Spain provided the acute and convalescent COVID-19 samples. T cells, B-cell-depleted T cells, or PBMCs provided the cDNA or gDNA that served as material.

CDR1 is MNHEY, CDR2 SVGEGT, per germline. The CDR3 has 15 amino acids. V lost 2 bases and J lost 5; bases outside the gene matches: 4. As processed by the authors: Researchers report that nucleated cell counts were estimated from reference gene primer amplification. TCRdb keeps only in-frame clones here, not all; method: immunoSEQ multiplex PCR. The DNA gave D and trimming, while V, J and clone size come from that table. The sample yields about 250,000 clones, about 80% seen once. The sequenced material came from peripheral blood. The TCR originated in a man aged 50 or older with active or convalescent COVID-19. V and J are TRBV6-2 or TRBV6-3 and TRBJ2-3, with 10 bases fitting TRBD2. The CDR3 DNA reads TGTGCCAGCAGTTACGAGCGGGGGGGTGGAGATACGCAGTATTTT. Amino acids: CASSYERGGGDTQYF.